These 31 T cell receptor beta chains were all obtained from the same sample, sequenced in a study of radiotherapy plus CTLA-4 blockade in lung cancer. Clones were read by immunoSEQ multiplex PCR, and TCRdb kept only the in-frame ones, dropping some. The sample holds about 80,000 clones, around 80% seen once. Sequenced material: peripheral blood, taken from a patient treated with radiotherapy plus ipilimumab. Receptor source: a human donor with non-small cell lung cancer who had stable disease on radiotherapy plus ipilimumab.

This clone was seen a few times. The chain recombines TRBV7-9 with TRBJ2-7; D possibly corresponds to TRBD2 (5 bases). V dropped 3 bases and J dropped 2 bases, with 8 bases sitting between them. Germline V CDR1 and CDR2: SEHNR, FQNEAQ (reference sequence). The CDR3 is made up of 13 amino acids. The CDR3 is CASSFQEAYEQYF. CDR3 bases: TGTGCCAGCAGCTTTCAGGAGGCCTACGAGCAGTACTTC.

This chain links TRBV7-2 with TRBJ2-1, with D possibly being TRBD1 or TRBD2 (5 bases each). CDR1 is SGHTA and CDR2 is FQGNSA in the germline V gene. V was pared by 5 bases and J by 8 bases, with 19 bases between. CDR3 length: 15 residues. The CDR3 coding sequence is TGTGCCAGCAGCCTACAGGAACTCGCGGGCCATGAGCAGTTCTTC. Translating it yields CASSLQELAGHEQFF.

V is TRBV29-1 and J is TRBJ2-5; D is possibly TRBD1 (6 bases). V lost 6 bases, J lost 5 bases, and 13 bases lay in between. The CDR3 has 12 amino acids. The germline CDR1 and CDR2 sequences are SQVTM and ANQGSEA. The chain's CDR3 is CSVPQGRETQYF. The CDR3 region has the DNA TGCAGCGTGCCCCAGGGGCGGGAGACCCAGTACTTC.

The chain carries TRBV4-1 and TRBJ2-7, with 9 bases aligning to TRBD2. Trimming cost V 1 base and J 2 bases; bases outside gene matches: 3. The CDR3 has 15 amino acids. Per germline, CDR1 MGHRA and CDR2 YSYEKL. In nucleotides, the CDR3 is TGCGCCAGCAGCCAAGCTGGCGGGAGGGCCTACGAGCAGTACTTC. Its protein product is CASSQAGGRAYEQYF.

The V call is TRBV5-1, the J call TRBJ1-2; 8 bases are a match to TRBD1. Germline CDR1 and CDR2: SGHRS and YFSETQ. The CDR3 loop spans 13 amino acids. Germline trimming cut 2 bases from V and 8 bases from J; bases unmatched to any gene: 5. CDR3 sequence reads: CASSLGQGRGYTF. As DNA, the CDR3 is TGCGCCAGCAGCTTAGGACAGGGCCGGGGCTACACCTTC.

V and J are TRBV18 and TRBJ1-2; D might be TRBD1 (6 bases). This CDR3 is built from 15 residues. Germline assignment: CDR1 KGHSH and CDR2 LQKENI. Trimming stripped 0 bases from V and 4 bases from J, with 12 bases between. The CDR3 region has the DNA TGTGCCAGCTCACCACCGGGCACAGGGTTCTATGGCTACACCTTC. Protein: CASSPPGTGFYGYTF.

The CDR3 DNA is TGTGCCAGCAGCCAAGATCCGGGGTCAAGTGCCGAAAAACTGTTTTTT. It codes for CASSQDPGSSAEKLFF. The rearrangement uses TRBV4-2 and TRBJ1-4; D remains unclear. This CDR3 has 16 amino acids. Germline lookup yields CDR1 LGHNA and CDR2 YNFKEQ. The V end lost 0 bases, the J end lost 8 bases, and 16 bases lay between the germline ends.

The chain carries TRBV4-2 and TRBJ1-3; unclear D gene. Per the germline V gene, CDR1 is LGHNA and CDR2 is YNFKEQ. This CDR3 has 14 amino acids. V lost 0 bases, J lost 1 base, and 4 bases lay in between. The CDR3 nucleotides are TGTGCCAGCAGCCAAGAGGATTCTGGAAACACCATATATTTT. It is translated as CASSQEDSGNTIYF.

The chain carries TRBV6-5 and TRBJ1-6; the D gene is possibly TRBD1 (6 bases). The germline CDR1 and CDR2 sequences are MNHEY and SVGAGI. The CDR3 loop spans 14 amino acids. The V end lost 6 bases, the J end lost 7 bases, and 13 bases lay between the germline ends. The CDR3 sequence is CASSTGTMNSPLHF. Here the CDR3 DNA reads TGTGCCAGCAGCACCGGGACAATGAATTCACCCCTCCACTTT.

Notes on this clone: This CDR3 is also generated by other DNA sequences in the sample. The gene calls are TRBV5-1 and TRBJ2-2; tentative D call: TRBD1 (7 bases). V lost 1 base, J lost 9 bases, and 19 bases lay in between. This CDR3 spans 16 amino acids. In germline, CDR1 is SGHRS, CDR2 YFSETQ. This CDR3 is CASSLSQGGTRRELFF. CDR3 nucleotides: TGCGCCAGCAGCTTGTCCCAGGGGGGAACGAGGAGGGAGCTGTTTTTT.

V is TRBV21-1 and J is TRBJ2-1; the listed D gene, TRBD1, was not tested against the DNA. TRBV21-1 is a known pseudogene. CDR3 length: 14 amino acids. The CDR3 region has the DNA TGTGCCAGCAGCACCGGAATGGACAACAATGAGCAGTTCTTC. This encodes CASSTGMDNNEQFF.

The V call is TRBV5-1, the J call TRBJ2-2; 10 bases are a match to TRBD2. The CDR3 is made up of 16 amino acids. Germline V gene data show CDR1 as SGHRS and CDR2 as YFSETQ. J gave up 2 bases and V 3 bases, and 4 bases lay outside the gene matches. The CDR3 spells CASSSPSGSNTGELFF. The CDR3 nucleotides read TGCGCCAGCAGCTCTCCTAGCGGGAGTAACACCGGGGAGCTGTTTTTT.

V is TRBV6-5 and J is TRBJ2-7, with 9 bases matching TRBD1. CDR1 and CDR2 (germline): MNHEY, SVGAGI. This CDR3 spans 14 amino acids. Trimming took 7 bases from V and 1 from J; bases not matched to a gene: 5. The CDR3 loop is CASIPDRGSYEQYF. The CDR3 region has the DNA TGTGCCAGCATCCCGGACAGGGGATCCTACGAGCAGTACTTC.

Only one count was recorded for this clone. The rearrangement uses TRBV6-5 and TRBJ2-3; D ambiguous. V was trimmed by 2 bases and J by 3 bases, leaving 9 bases between them. Germline V gene lookup returns CDR1 MNHEY and CDR2 SVGAGI. The length of the CDR3 is 14 residues. Written as DNA, the CDR3 is TGTGCCAGCAGTTACAGGGTAGATACAGATACGCAGTATTTT. This translates into CASSYRVDTDTQYF.

The chain employs TRBV27 and TRBJ1-4, with TRBD1 identical over 9 bases. The CDR3 length is 19 residues. Per germline, CDR1 MNHEY and CDR2 SMNVEV (reference sequence). Losses at the gene ends were 5 bases for V and 6 bases for J; bases not matched to a gene: 19. The chain's CDR3 is CASSPPILSPGQGYEKLFF. CDR3 nucleotide sequence: TGTGCCAGCAGTCCCCCGATTCTGAGTCCGGGACAGGGATATGAAAAACTGTTTTTT.

The chain carries TRBV9 and TRBJ1-6; TRBD1 aligns across 11 bases. J lost 7 bases, V lost 3 bases, and 3 bases had no gene match. The V gene's germline CDR1 is SGDLS and CDR2 YYNGEE. This CDR3 region has 15 residues. CDR3 sequence (DNA): TGTGCCAGCAGCGAGGGGACAGGGGGGAATTCACCCCTCCACTTT. Encoded protein: CASSEGTGGNSPLHF.

The chain recombines TRBV2 with TRBJ2-3; tentatively, D is TRBD2 (5 bases). The CDR3 loop spans 15 amino acids. Germline V gene data show CDR1 as SNHLY and CDR2 as FYNNEI. The V gene lost 6 bases and the J gene lost 2 bases, with 15 bases spanning the gap. The CDR3 loop is CASSGGRNPTDTQYF. CDR3 bases: TGTGCCAGCAGCGGAGGCAGAAACCCCACAGATACGCAGTATTTT.

The J gene is TRBJ2-2, the V gene TRBV19; 13 bases line up with TRBD2. CDR1 is LNHDA and CDR2 is SQIVND in the germline V gene (reference sequence). CDR3 length: 15 amino acids. V dropped 4 bases and J dropped 7; count of bases not matched to a gene: 3. The CDR3 bases are TGTGCCAGTAGTAGAGGACTAGCGGGAGTCGGGGAGCTGTTTTTT. Encoded protein: CASSRGLAGVGELFF.

The genes are TRBV29-1 and TRBJ1-1, with 8 bases lining up with TRBD1. In germline, CDR1 is SQVTM, CDR2 ANQGSEA. The ends lost 5 bases at V and 0 bases at J; junction bases unmatched: 2. The CDR3 runs 13 residues. In DNA, the CDR3 is TGCAGCGTTCTGACAGGGGTGAACACTGAAGCTTTCTTT. Residues: CSVLTGVNTEAFF.

This clone was observed a few times. The V gene is TRBV7-7, the J gene TRBJ2-5; TRBD2 agrees at 14 bases. Trimming removed 5 bases from V and 1 base from J; junction bases left unmatched: 3. The CDR3 consists of 16 residues. The V gene's germline CDR1 is SSHAT and CDR2 FNYEAQ (reference sequence). The CDR3 is CASSQGLAGAQETQYF. The CDR3 DNA reads as TGTGCCAGCAGCCAGGGACTAGCGGGGGCCCAAGAGACCCAGTACTTC.

This chain joins TRBV9 and TRBJ2-7; TRBD1 agrees at 8 bases. The CDR3 runs 12 residues. CDR1 and CDR2 (germline): SGDLS, YYNGEE. Trimming at V came to 3 bases and at J to 5 bases, leaving 1 base not matched to a gene. CDR3 nucleotides: TGTGCCAGCAGCGGACAGGGGAACGAGCAGTACTTC. Protein product: CASSGQGNEQYF.

The CDR3 nucleotides read TGTGCCAGTAGTATAAGTGCTGAGACCCAGTACTTC. Its protein is CASSISAETQYF. The chain employs TRBV19 and TRBJ2-5, with D uncertain. The CDR3 runs 12 residues. Trimming stripped 2 bases from V and 5 bases from J, with 6 bases between. In germline, CDR1 is LNHDA, CDR2 SQIVND (reference sequence).

The J gene is TRBJ2-1, the V gene TRBV5-4, with TRBD2 as a possible D gene (6 bases). Germline loops: CDR1 SGHNT, CDR2 YYREEE (reference sequence). This CDR3 contains 14 residues. Trimming pared 4 bases from V and 2 bases from J, leaving 10 bases between. The CDR3 region is CASSTSGAYNEQFF. CDR3 bases: TGTGCCAGCAGCACATCGGGGGCCTACAATGAGCAGTTCTTC.

The rearrangement links TRBV5-1 to TRBJ1-4; 7 nucleotides align to TRBD1. The V and J ends lost 4 bases and 3 bases, in that order; junction bases with no gene match: 6. This CDR3 has 15 residues. The germline V gene has CDR1 SGHRS and CDR2 YFSETQ. CDR3 in amino acids: CASSVYRGPNEKLFF. DNA of the CDR3: TGCGCCAGCAGCGTTTACAGGGGACCTAATGAAAAACTGTTTTTT. The full variable domain, with the rest looked up from reference TRBV5-1 and TRBJ1-4, is KAGVTQTPRYLIKTRGQQVTLSCSPISGHRSVSWYQQTPGQGLQFLFEYFSETQRNKGNFPGRFSGRQFSNSRSEMNVSTLELGDSALYLCASSVYRGPNEKLFFGSGTQLSVL.

The chain recombines TRBV10-2 with TRBJ2-3; the D gene could be TRBD1 or TRBD2 (5 bases each). V was clipped by 3 bases and J by 2 bases, with 12 bases between them. Germline V CDR1 and CDR2: WSHSY, SAAADI. The CDR3 consists of 15 residues. CDR3 loop: CASSDVKGTTDTQYF. The CDR3 DNA sequence: TGCGCCAGCAGTGATGTGAAGGGGACCACAGATACGCAGTATTTT.

The rearrangement joins TRBV7-8 to TRBJ1-2; the match to TRBD1 covers 7 bases. CDR1 and CDR2 from the germline V gene are SGHVS and FQNEAQ. There are 15 residues in the CDR3. Losses at the gene ends were 6 bases for V and 5 bases for J; bases not matched to a gene: 12. This CDR3 reads CASSSDTGVRYGYTF. The CDR3 coding sequence is TGTGCCAGCAGTTCCGACACAGGGGTACGGTATGGCTACACCTTC.

The chain carries TRBV27 and TRBJ1-2; D is possibly TRBD1 (5 bases). There are 14 residues in the CDR3. The V end was cut by 7 bases, the J end by 7 bases, with 19 bases between. The germline gives CDR1 MNHEY, CDR2 SMNVEV (reference sequence). CDR3 bases: TGTGCCAGCAATCGCTACCCTTACGGGGCTGGCTACACCTTC. This gives the protein CASNRYPYGAGYTF.

In this sample, this clone turned up a few times. This chain joins TRBV19 and TRBJ2-7; 11 positions match TRBD2. CDR1 is LNHDA, CDR2 SQIVND, per germline (reference sequence). Germline trimming cut 4 bases from V and 2 bases from J; bases unmatched to any gene: 4. This CDR3 has 15 residues. The CDR3 DNA reads as TGTGCCAGTAGTACGACTAGCGGGACGCCCTACGAGCAGTACTTC. Translated, it gives CASSTTSGTPYEQYF.

This clone came up a few times. This sequence joins TRBV5-1 and TRBJ2-7, with 10 nucleotides matching TRBD2. The germline V gene encodes CDR1 SGHRS and CDR2 YFSETQ. V gave up 4 bases and J gave up 5 bases; unmatched junction bases: 9. The CDR3 extends over 15 amino acids. The CDR3 sequence is CASSLTSGTVNEQYF. The CDR3 nucleotides are TGCGCCAGCAGCCTAACTAGCGGGACGGTGAACGAGCAGTACTTC.

This chain connects TRBV5-1 to TRBJ2-1, with 7 positions matching TRBD2. Germline V gene sequence: CDR1 SGHRS, CDR2 YFSETQ. The J segment lost 7 bases and the V segment lost 4 bases, leaving 8 bases of the junction unmatched. This CDR3 comprises 14 residues. CDR3 protein: CASSPWTSNNEQFF. The CDR3 nucleotides are TGCGCCAGCAGCCCGTGGACTAGTAATAATGAGCAGTTCTTC.

The chain combines TRBV6-1 with TRBJ2-7; D is perhaps TRBD2 (5 bases). Trimming cost V 6 bases and J 5 bases, with 14 bases left between them. Germline V CDR1 and CDR2: MNHNS, SASEGT. This CDR3 has 13 residues. CDR3 loop: CASSLRGRDEQYF. The DNA for the CDR3 is TGTGCCAGCAGCCTCCGGGGTAGGGACGAGCAGTACTTC.